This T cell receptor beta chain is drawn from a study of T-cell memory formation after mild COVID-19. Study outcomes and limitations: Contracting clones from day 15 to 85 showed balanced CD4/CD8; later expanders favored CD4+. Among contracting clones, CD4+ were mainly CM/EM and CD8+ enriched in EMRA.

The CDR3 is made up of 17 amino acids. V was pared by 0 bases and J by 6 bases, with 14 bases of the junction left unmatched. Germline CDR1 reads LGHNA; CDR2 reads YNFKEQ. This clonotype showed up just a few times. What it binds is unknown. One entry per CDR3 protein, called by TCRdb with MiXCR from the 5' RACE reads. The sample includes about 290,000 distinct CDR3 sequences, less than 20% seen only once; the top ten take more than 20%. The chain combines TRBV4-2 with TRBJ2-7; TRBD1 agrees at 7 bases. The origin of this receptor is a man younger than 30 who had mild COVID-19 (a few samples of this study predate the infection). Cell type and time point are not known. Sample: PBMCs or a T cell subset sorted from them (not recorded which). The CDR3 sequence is CASSQDLVGQGVSEQYV. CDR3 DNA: TGTGCCAGCAGCCAAGATCTCGTGGGGCAGGGGGTCTCCGAGCAGTACGTC.